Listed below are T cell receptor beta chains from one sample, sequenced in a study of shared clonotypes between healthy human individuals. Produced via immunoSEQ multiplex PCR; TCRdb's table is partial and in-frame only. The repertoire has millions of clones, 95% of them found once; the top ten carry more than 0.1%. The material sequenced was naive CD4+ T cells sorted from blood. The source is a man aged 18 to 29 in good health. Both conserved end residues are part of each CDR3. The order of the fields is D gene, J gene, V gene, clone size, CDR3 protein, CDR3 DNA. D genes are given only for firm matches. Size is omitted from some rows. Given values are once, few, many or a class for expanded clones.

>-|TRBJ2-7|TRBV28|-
CASNLIHSDGKYEQYF
TGTGCCAGCAACTTAATCCACAGCGACGGGAAATACGAGCAGTACTTC
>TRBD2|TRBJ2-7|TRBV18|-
CASSLLSAGSSYEQYF
TGTGCCAGCTCACTCCTTTCAGCGGGAAGCTCCTACGAGCAGTACTTC
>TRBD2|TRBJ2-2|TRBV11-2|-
CASSPRLAGSTTGELFF
TGTGCCAGCAGCCCGCGACTAGCGGGGTCTACCACCGGGGAGCTGTTTTTT
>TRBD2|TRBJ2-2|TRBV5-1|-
CASSLGASGGTGELFF
TGCGCCAGCAGCTTGGGTGCTAGCGGGGGAACCGGGGAGCTGTTTTTT
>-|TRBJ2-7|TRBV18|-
CASSLGRNSYEQYF
TGTGCCAGCTCACTTGGACGGAACTCCTACGAGCAGTACTTC
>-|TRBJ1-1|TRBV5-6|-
CASSLVNTEAFF
TGTGCCAGCAGCTTAGTGAACACTGAAGCTTTCTTT
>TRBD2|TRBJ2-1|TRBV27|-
CASTGSAGGLYNEQFF
TGTGCCAGCACAGGATCAGCGGGAGGGCTGTACAATGAGCAGTTCTTC
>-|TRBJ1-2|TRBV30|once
CAWDKEGYGYTF
TGTGCCTGGGATAAAGAAGGCTATGGCTACACCTTC
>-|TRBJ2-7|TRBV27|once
CASSLFGTLPYEQYF
TGTGCCAGCAGTTTATTCGGGACGCTGCCCTACGAGCAGTACTTC
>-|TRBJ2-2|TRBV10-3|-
CAISDEGWHTGELFF
TGTGCCATCAGTGACGAGGGCTGGCACACCGGGGAGCTGTTTTTT
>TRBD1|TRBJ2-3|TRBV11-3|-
CASSSEGAKADTQYF
TGTGCCAGCAGCTCAGAGGGGGCTAAGGCAGATACGCAGTATTTT
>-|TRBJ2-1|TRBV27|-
CASSTTTASSYNEQFF
TGTGCCAGCAGTACGACGACGGCCAGCTCCTACAATGAGCAGTTCTTC
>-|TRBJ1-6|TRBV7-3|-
CASSLMPDPNSPLHF
TGTGCCAGCAGCTTAATGCCGGATCCGAATTCACCCCTCCACTTT
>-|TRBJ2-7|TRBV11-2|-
CASSLGIQGRGEQYF
TGTGCCAGCAGCTTAGGGATTCAGGGACGGGGGGAGCAGTACTTC
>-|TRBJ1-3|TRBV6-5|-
CASSLISGNTIYF
TGTGCCAGCAGCCTGATCTCTGGAAACACCATATATTTT
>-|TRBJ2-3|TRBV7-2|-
CASSLRGGQPQYF
TGTGCCAGCAGCTTAAGAGGTGGTCAGCCCCAGTATTTT
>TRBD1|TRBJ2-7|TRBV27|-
CASSLGTGPYEQYF
TGTGCCAGCAGTTTGGGGACAGGGCCCTACGAGCAGTACTTC
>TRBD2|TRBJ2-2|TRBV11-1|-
CASSPHVAGEPPNTGELFF
TGTGCCAGCAGCCCCCATGTAGCGGGGGAGCCACCGAACACCGGGGAGCTGTTTTTT
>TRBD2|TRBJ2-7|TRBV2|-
CASSNGLAGGGNEQYF
TGTGCCAGCAGCAATGGACTAGCGGGAGGTGGCAACGAGCAGTACTTC
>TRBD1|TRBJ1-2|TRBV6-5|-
CASTRGDYGYTF
TGTGCCAGCACCAGGGGGGACTATGGCTACACCTTC
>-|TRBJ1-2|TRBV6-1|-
CASRPGTDNYGYTF
TGTGCCAGCAGACCCGGGACGGACAACTATGGCTACACCTTC
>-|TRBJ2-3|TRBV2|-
CASKEGGFSADTQYF
TGTGCCTCCAAGGAAGGGGGTTTTAGCGCAGATACGCAGTATTTT
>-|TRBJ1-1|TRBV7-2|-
CASSLNSWTEAFF
TGTGCCAGCAGCTTAAATTCCTGGACTGAAGCTTTCTTT
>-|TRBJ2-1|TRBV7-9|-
CASSTPGAAREFF
TGTGCCAGCAGCACCCCTGGGGCCGCTAGGGAGTTCTTC
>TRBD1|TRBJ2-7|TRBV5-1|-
CASSLGGQGAEQYF
TGCGCCAGCAGCTTGGGAGGACAGGGGGCCGAGCAGTACTTC
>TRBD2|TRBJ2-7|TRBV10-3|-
CAISGTSGSYEQYF
TGTGCCATCAGTGGGACTAGCGGGAGTTACGAGCAGTACTTC
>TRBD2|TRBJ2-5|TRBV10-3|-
CAISGPGLAAGETQYF
TGTGCCATCAGCGGACCCGGACTAGCGGCCGGGGAGACCCAGTACTTC
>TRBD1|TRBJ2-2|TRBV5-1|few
CASSFRPGTGSGELFF
TGCGCCAGCAGCTTCCGGCCGGGGACAGGGTCCGGGGAGCTGTTTTTT
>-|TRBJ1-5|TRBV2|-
CASTTGMGQPQHF
TGTGCCAGCACTACAGGGATGGGTCAGCCCCAGCATTTT
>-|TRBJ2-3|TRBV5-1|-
CASSLVTGPTDTQYF
TGCGCCAGCAGCTTGGTTACGGGTCCCACAGATACGCAGTATTTT
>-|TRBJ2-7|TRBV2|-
CASSPPRSYEQYF
TGTGCCAGCAGCCCACCTAGGTCCTACGAGCAGTACTTC
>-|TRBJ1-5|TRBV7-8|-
CASGRDSNQPQHF
TGTGCTTCGGGGAGGGATAGCAATCAGCCCCAGCATTTT
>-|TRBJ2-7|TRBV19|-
CASSTRGGERDYEQYF
TGTGCCAGTAGTACCCGAGGGGGAGAGAGGGACTACGAGCAGTACTTC
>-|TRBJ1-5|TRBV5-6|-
CASSLNDQPQHF
TGTGCCAGCAGCTTGAACGATCAGCCCCAGCATTTT
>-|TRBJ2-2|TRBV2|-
CASSPNRAGELFF
TGTGCCAGCAGTCCAAACAGGGCCGGGGAGCTGTTTTTT
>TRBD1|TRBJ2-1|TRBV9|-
CASSGPGTGGNEQFF
TGTGCCAGCAGCGGACCCGGGACAGGGGGAAATGAGCAGTTCTTC
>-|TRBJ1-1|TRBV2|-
CASSPGMNTEAFF
TGTGCCAGCAGTCCAGGTATGAACACTGAAGCTTTCTTT
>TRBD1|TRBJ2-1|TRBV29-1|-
CSVEEGTGVGEQFF
TGCAGCGTTGAGGAGGGGACAGGGGTAGGTGAGCAGTTCTTC
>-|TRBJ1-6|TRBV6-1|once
CASSEDRAWSPLHF
TGTGCCAGCAGTGAAGACAGGGCTTGGTCACCCCTCCACTTT
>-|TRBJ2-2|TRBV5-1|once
CASSLVLGQATGELFF
TGCGCCAGCAGCTTGGTATTGGGACAAGCCACCGGGGAGCTGTTTTTT
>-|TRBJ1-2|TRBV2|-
CASSRFSYTF
TGTGCCAGCAGTCGCTTTAGCTACACCTTC
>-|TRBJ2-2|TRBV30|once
CAWSRGRERAGELFF
TGTGCCTGGAGTAGGGGCAGGGAAAGGGCCGGGGAGCTGTTTTTT
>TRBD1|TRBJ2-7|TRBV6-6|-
CASLGQASYEQYF
TGTGCCAGCCTGGGACAGGCCTCCTACGAGCAGTACTTC
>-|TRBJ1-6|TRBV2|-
CASSGVENSPLHF
TGTGCCAGCAGCGGGGTGGAAAATTCACCCCTCCACTTT
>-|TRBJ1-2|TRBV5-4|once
CASSLEGRAVYGYTF
TGTGCCAGCAGCTTGGAGGGCAGGGCGGTGTATGGCTACACCTTC
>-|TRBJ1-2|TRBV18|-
CASSPPGQGYGYTF
TGTGCCAGCTCACCACCCGGCCAGGGCTATGGCTACACCTTC
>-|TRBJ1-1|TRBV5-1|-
CASSGDSNTEAFF
TGCGCCAGCAGCGGGGACTCGAACACTGAAGCTTTCTTT
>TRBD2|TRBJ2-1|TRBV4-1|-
CASSQVTAGLAVNEQFF
TGCGCCAGCAGCCAAGTCACGGCGGGACTAGCGGTTAATGAGCAGTTCTTC
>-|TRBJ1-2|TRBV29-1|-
CSVDHSNF
TGCAGCGTGGACCATTCTAACTTC
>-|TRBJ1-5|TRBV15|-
CATSSLTGYQPQHF
TGTGCCACCAGCAGCCTGACAGGTTATCAGCCCCAGCATTTT
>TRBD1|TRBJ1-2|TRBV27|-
CASSLDRHYGYTF
TGTGCCAGCAGTTTGGACAGGCACTATGGCTACACCTTC
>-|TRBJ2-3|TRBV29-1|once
CSYRVASITDTQYF
TGCAGCTACAGGGTAGCTTCAATCACAGATACGCAGTATTTT
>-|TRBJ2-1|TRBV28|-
CASTPGERTLQFF
TGTGCCAGCACCCCGGGGGAACGGACTTTGCAGTTCTTC
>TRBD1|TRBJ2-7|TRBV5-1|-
CASSLAMGQAYEQYF
TGCGCCAGCAGCTTGGCAATGGGACAGGCCTACGAGCAGTACTTC
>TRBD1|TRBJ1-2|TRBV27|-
CASSPGTATYGYTF
TGTGCCAGCAGCCCTGGGACAGCAACCTATGGCTACACCTTC
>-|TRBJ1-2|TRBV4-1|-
CASSPPRQGRTGYTF
TGCGCCAGCAGCCCCCCTAGGCAGGGGAGGACTGGCTACACCTTC
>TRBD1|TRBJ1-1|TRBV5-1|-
CASSVYGTVNTEAFF
TGCGCCAGCAGCGTATACGGGACAGTGAACACTGAAGCTTTCTTT
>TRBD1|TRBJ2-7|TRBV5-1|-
CASRRTGSYEQYF
TGCGCCAGCAGGCGGACAGGGTCCTACGAGCAGTACTTC